The source of this T cell receptor beta chain is a study of shared clonotypes between healthy human individuals. Regarding the study as a whole: The study generally estimated greater richness for naive than memory subsets. Sampling involved blood alone; tissue repertoires likely differ. Rarefaction demonstrated incomplete sorted-subset sequencing despite large depth.

It was CD45RO-negative cells, positively selected for CCR7, that made up naive CD8 cells, with terminally differentiated effector memory CD45RA+ cells excluded. Looked up from germline, CDR1 is MNHEY and CDR2 is SMNVEV (reference sequence). Deletions cut 8 bases from V and 5 bases from J, with 22 bases between. This CDR3 has 15 amino acids. This clone showed up just once. The target antigen is unknown. At a deep level, the assay was run. Libraries were prepared by immunoSEQ multiplex PCR; TCRdb keeps only in-frame clonotypes and omits some of them. The sample has around 2,100,000 clones, about 94% seen once.

The chain uses TRBV27 and TRBJ2-7; D is ambiguous. Material: naive CD8+ T cells sorted from blood. The sequence derives from a man aged 18 to 35 in good health. CDR3 loop: CASQPLHGYQHEQYF. The CDR3 DNA sequence: TGTGCCAGCCAACCGCTCCACGGCTATCAGCACGAGCAGTACTTC.